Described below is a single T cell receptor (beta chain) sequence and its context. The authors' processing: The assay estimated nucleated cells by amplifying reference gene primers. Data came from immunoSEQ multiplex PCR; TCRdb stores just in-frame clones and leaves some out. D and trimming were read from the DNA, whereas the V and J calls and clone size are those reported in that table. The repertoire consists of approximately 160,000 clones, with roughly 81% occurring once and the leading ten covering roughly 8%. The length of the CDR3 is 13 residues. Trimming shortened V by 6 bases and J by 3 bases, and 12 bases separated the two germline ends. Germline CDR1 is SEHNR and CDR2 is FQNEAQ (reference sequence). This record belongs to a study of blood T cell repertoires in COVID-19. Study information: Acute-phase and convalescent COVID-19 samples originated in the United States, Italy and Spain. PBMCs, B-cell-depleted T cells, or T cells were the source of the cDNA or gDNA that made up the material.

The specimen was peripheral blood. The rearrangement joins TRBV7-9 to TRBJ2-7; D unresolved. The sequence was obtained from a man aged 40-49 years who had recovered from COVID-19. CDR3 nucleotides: TGTGCCAGCAGACCCGACATGAGCTACGAGCAGTACTTC. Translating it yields CASRPDMSYEQYF.